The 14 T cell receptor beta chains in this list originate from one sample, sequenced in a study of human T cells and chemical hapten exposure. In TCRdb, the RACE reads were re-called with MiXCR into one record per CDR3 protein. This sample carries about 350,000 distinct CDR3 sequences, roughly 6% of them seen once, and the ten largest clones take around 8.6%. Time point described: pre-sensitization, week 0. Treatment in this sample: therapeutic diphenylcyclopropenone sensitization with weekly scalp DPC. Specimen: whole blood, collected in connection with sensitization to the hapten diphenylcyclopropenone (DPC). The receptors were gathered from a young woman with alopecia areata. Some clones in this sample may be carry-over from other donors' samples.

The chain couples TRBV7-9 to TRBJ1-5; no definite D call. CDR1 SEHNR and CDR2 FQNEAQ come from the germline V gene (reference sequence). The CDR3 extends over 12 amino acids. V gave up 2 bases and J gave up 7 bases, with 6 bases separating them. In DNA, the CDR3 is TGTGCCAGCAGCTTATTCCAACAGCCCCAGCATTTT. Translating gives CASSLFQQPQHF.

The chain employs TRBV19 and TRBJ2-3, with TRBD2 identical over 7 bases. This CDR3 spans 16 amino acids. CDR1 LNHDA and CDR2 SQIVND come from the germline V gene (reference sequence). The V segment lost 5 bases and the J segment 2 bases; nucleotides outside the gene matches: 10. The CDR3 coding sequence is TGTGCCAGTAGTGGGGAGGGCGTCCCGGCCACAGATACGCAGTATTTT. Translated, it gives CASSGEGVPATDTQYF.

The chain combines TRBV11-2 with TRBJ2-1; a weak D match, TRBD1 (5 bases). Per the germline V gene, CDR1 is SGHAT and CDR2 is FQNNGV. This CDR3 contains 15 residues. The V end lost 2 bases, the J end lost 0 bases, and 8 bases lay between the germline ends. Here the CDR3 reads CASSLSTVSYNEQFF. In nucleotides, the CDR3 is TGTGCCAGCAGCTTATCGACAGTCTCCTACAATGAGCAGTTCTTC.

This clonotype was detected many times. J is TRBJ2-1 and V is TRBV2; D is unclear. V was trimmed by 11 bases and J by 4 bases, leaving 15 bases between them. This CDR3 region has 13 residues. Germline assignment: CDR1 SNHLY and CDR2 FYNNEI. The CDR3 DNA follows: TGTGCCGGGCTCGAGGATTCGTACAATGAGCAGTTCTTC. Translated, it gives CAGLEDSYNEQFF. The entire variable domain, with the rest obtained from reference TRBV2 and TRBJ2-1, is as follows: EPEVTQTPSHQVTQMGQEVILRCVPISNHLYFYWYRQILGQKVEFLVSFYNNEISEKSEIFDDQFSVERPDGSNFTLKIRSTKLEDSAMYFCAGLEDSYNEQFFGPGTRLTVL.

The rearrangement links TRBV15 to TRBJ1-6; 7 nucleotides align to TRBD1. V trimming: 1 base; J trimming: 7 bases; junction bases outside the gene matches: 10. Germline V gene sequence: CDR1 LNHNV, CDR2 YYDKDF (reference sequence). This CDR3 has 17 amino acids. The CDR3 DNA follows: TGTGCCACCAGCAGAGCCCCACAGGGGCCTCTAAATTCACCCCTCCACTTT. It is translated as CATSRAPQGPLNSPLHF.

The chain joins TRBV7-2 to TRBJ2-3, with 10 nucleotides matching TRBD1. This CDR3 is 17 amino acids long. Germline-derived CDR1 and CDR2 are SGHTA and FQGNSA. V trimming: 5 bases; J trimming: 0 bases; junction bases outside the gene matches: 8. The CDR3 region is CASSPDRGISSTDTQYF. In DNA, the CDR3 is TGTGCCAGCAGCCCGGACAGGGGGATATCTAGCACAGATACGCAGTATTTT.

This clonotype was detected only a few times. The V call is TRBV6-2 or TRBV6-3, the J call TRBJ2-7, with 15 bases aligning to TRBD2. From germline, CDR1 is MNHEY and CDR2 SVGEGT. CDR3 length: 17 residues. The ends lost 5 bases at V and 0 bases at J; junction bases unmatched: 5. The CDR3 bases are TGTGCCAGCAGTCCCCGGACTAGCGGGGGGGCCTCCTACGAGCAGTACTTC. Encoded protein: CASSPRTSGGASYEQYF.

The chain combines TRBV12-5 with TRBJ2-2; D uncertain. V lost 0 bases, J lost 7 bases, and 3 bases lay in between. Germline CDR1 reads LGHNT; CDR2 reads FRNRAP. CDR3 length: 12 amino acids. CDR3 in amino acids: CASGLVGGELFF. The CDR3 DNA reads TGTGCTAGTGGTTTGGTCGGCGGGGAGCTGTTTTTT.

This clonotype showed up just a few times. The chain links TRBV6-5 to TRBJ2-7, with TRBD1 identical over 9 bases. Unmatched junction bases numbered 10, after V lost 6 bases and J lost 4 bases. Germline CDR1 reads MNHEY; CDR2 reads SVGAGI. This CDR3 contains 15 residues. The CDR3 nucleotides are TGTGCCAGCAGGCCTACCGGGACAGGGTTGTACGAGCAGTACTTC. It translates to CASRPTGTGLYEQYF.

The CDR3 DNA sequence: TGTGCCAGCAGCCCAAGGACTAGCGGGGCCCTGCGGTTCTTC. As protein: CASSPRTSGALRFF. V and J are TRBV7-2 and TRBJ2-1, with 12 bases lining up with TRBD2. Losses at the gene ends were 5 bases for V and 15 bases for J; bases not matched to a gene: 11. Per germline, CDR1 SGHTA and CDR2 FQGNSA. The CDR3 runs to 14 residues.

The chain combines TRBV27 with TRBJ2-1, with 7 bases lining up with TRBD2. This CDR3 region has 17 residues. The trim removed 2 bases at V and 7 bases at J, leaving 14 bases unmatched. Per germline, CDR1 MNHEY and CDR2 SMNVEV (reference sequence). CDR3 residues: CASSLTASGVMGNEQFF. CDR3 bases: TGTGCCAGCAGTTTAACCGCTAGCGGCGTTATGGGGAATGAGCAGTTCTTC.

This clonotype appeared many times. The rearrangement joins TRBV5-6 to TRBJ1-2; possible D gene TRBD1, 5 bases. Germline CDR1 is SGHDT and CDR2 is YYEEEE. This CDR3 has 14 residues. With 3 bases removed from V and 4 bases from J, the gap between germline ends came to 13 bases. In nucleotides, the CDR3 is TGTGCCAGCAGCTCCCGGGACCGGGCCTATGGCTACACCTTC. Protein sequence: CASSSRDRAYGYTF.

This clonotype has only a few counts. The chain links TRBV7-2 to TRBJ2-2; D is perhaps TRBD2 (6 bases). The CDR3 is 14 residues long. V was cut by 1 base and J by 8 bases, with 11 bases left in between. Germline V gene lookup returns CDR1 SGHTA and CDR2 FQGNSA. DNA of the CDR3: TGTGCCAGCAGCTTAGGTGGGACTCGGGGGGAGCTGTTTTTT. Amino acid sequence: CASSLGGTRGELFF.

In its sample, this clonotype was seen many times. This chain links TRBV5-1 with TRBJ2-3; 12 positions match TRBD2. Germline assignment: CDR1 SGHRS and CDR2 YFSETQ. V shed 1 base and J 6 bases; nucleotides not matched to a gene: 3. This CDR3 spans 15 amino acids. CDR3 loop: CASSLPGTSGDTQYF. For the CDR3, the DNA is TGCGCCAGCAGCTTGCCTGGGACTAGCGGGGATACGCAGTATTTT.